The 32 T cell receptor beta chains below were found in one sample sequenced in a study of shared clonotypes between healthy human individuals. CD8 cells classed as naive were CD45RO-negative and positively selected for CCR7, excluding terminally differentiated effector memory CD45RA+ cells. Sequencing used immunoSEQ multiplex PCR; TCRdb keeps in-frame clones, though not all of them. This sample has some 2 million clones, with about 94% found just once. Source material: naive CD8+ T cells sorted from blood. The receptors shown here come from a man between 18 and 35 years old in good health.

The chain couples TRBV4-1 to TRBJ1-5; the D is unclear. The ends were cut back, 4 bases at V and 5 bases at J, with 12 bases in the middle. This CDR3 comprises 14 residues. Germline loops: CDR1 MGHRA, CDR2 YSYEKL. The CDR3: CASSLVNWDQPQHF. In nucleotides, the CDR3 is TGCGCCAGCAGCCTAGTTAATTGGGATCAGCCCCAGCATTTT.

This chain joins TRBV6-1 and TRBJ2-5, with D perhaps matching TRBD2 (6 bases). Deletions cut 10 bases from V and 1 base from J, with 16 bases between. The CDR3 extends over 14 amino acids. Germline loops: CDR1 MNHNS, CDR2 SASEGT. In nucleotides, the CDR3 is TGTGCCACCCGGCGCCCGGGGGTCCAAGAGACCCAGTACTTC. Translating it yields CATRRPGVQETQYF.

The genes are TRBV4-1 and TRBJ2-1, with D possibly TRBD2 on 7 matching bases. This CDR3 spans 16 amino acids. Germline V gene lookup returns CDR1 MGHRA and CDR2 YSYEKL. The ends were cut back, 0 bases at V and 10 bases at J, with 19 bases in the middle. The CDR3 sequence: CASSQETPIGGGEQFF. DNA of the CDR3: TGCGCCAGCAGCCAAGAAACCCCGATTGGCGGGGGCGAGCAGTTCTTC.

This clone was seen only once. The rearrangement links TRBV11-3 to TRBJ2-1; 15 bases agree with TRBD2. CDR3 length: 16 amino acids. The junction had 1 base not matched to a gene; V was cut back by 5 bases and J by 2 bases. From germline, CDR1 is SGHNT and CDR2 YENEEA. CDR3 region: CASSRTSGGAYNEQFF. The CDR3 DNA reads TGTGCCAGCAGCCGGACTAGCGGGGGGGCCTACAATGAGCAGTTCTTC.

The V call is TRBV13, the J call TRBJ1-2; 7 bases fit TRBD1. Unmatched junction bases numbered 26, after V lost 5 bases and J lost 5 bases. Per germline, CDR1 PRHDT and CDR2 FYEKMQ (reference sequence). The CDR3 loop spans 20 amino acids. This CDR3 is CASSPQGGLEDFADAYGYTF. For the CDR3, the DNA is TGTGCCAGCAGCCCCCAGGGGGGTCTAGAGGATTTTGCCGACGCATATGGCTACACCTTC.

Notes on this clone: This sample includes further DNA sequences coding for the same CDR3. V gene TRBV2 combines with J gene TRBJ1-5; a possible D gene is TRBD1 (5 bases). V lost 8 bases and J 2 bases, leaving 7 bases between the germline ends. Germline V gene lookup returns CDR1 SNHLY and CDR2 FYNNEI. This CDR3 contains 12 residues. The CDR3 bases are TGTGCCAGCGGCAGGGGCAATCAGCCCCAGCATTTT. As protein: CASGRGNQPQHF. Complete variable domain (other parts from reference TRBV2 and TRBJ1-5): EPEVTQTPSHQVTQMGQEVILRCVPISNHLYFYWYRQILGQKVEFLVSFYNNEISEKSEIFDDQFSVERPDGSNFTLKIRSTKLEDSAMYFCASGRGNQPQHFGDGTRLSIL.

This rearrangement joins TRBV30 to TRBJ1-1; D unclear. The CDR3 covers 15 residues. Between the trimmed V and J ends, which lost 5 bases and 6 bases, there was a span of 22 bases. Germline CDR1 and CDR2: GTSNPN and SVGIG (reference sequence). This CDR3 is CAWLYPKDVAPEAFF. The DNA of the CDR3 is TGTGCCTGGCTCTACCCCAAGGATGTAGCCCCTGAAGCTTTCTTT.

The J gene is TRBJ2-7, the V gene TRBV13; D gene uncertain. Germline CDR1 is PRHDT and CDR2 is FYEKMQ (reference sequence). Trimming cost V 5 bases and J 4 bases, with 9 bases left between them. This CDR3 is built from 12 residues. The CDR3 DNA follows: TGTGCCAGCAGCCTCCCTGGGTACGAGCAGTACTTC. Translating it yields CASSLPGYEQYF.

This chain joins TRBV28 and TRBJ2-3; D is unclear. CDR1 and CDR2 (germline): MDHEN, SYDVKM. The CDR3 covers 16 residues. Trimming stripped 4 bases from V and 0 bases from J, with 14 bases between. DNA for the CDR3: TGTGCCAGCAGTTCGCCCGAAGCACCTAGCACAGATACGCAGTATTTT. Protein: CASSSPEAPSTDTQYF.

V usage is TRBV27 and J usage is TRBJ2-7; D call uncertain. V lost 2 bases and J 4 bases, leaving 9 bases between the germline ends. This CDR3 has 13 amino acids. Germline V gene data show CDR1 as MNHEY and CDR2 as SMNVEV (reference sequence). As DNA, the CDR3 is TGTGCCAGCAGTTTAACCCAGGTATACGAGCAGTACTTC. It codes for CASSLTQVYEQYF.

V and J are TRBV10-1 and TRBJ2-7, with D perhaps matching TRBD1 (6 bases). This CDR3 is built from 13 residues. V dropped 3 bases and J dropped 6 bases, with 12 bases sitting between them. Per the germline V gene, CDR1 is WNHNN and CDR2 is SYGVQD (reference sequence). CDR3 coding DNA: TGCGCCAGCAGTGACCCGACAGGTGGCGAGCAGTACTTC. Translating it yields CASSDPTGGEQYF.

V and J are TRBV27 and TRBJ2-5; D not certain. There are 13 residues in the CDR3. CDR1 MNHEY and CDR2 SMNVEV come from the germline V gene (reference sequence). V lost 3 bases and J lost 2, with 7 bases in between. Here the CDR3 reads CASSLAHQETQYF. The DNA of the CDR3 is TGTGCCAGCAGTTTGGCTCATCAAGAGACCCAGTACTTC.

The J gene is TRBJ2-2, the V gene TRBV15; 9 bases align to TRBD1. The J segment lost 7 bases and the V segment lost 9 bases, leaving 12 bases of the junction unmatched. CDR3 size: 15 residues. The V gene's germline CDR1 is LNHNV and CDR2 YYDKDF (reference sequence). The CDR3 DNA reads as TGTGCCACGATACCGGGGACAGGGCTGTTCGGGGAGCTGTTTTTT. Amino acids: CATIPGTGLFGELFF.

The CDR3 nucleotides are TGTGCCAGCAGCGCGGGATTTGTGCTCGAAGAAGAGACCCAGTACTTC. Translating it yields CASSAGFVLEEETQYF. The V and J genes are TRBV5-6 and TRBJ2-5, with TRBD2 as a possible D gene (6 bases). CDR3 length equals 16 residues. CDR1 is SGHDT, CDR2 YYEEEE, per germline. V lost 4 bases, J lost 3 bases, and 19 bases lay in between. Looking up the rest from reference TRBV5-6 and TRBJ2-5 gives the full variable domain: DAGVTQSPTHLIKTRGQQVTLRCSPKSGHDTVSWYQQALGQGPQFIFQYYEEEERQRGNFPDRFSGHQFPNYSSELNVNALLLGDSALYLCASSAGFVLEEETQYFGPGTRLLVL.

The chain joins TRBV4-3 to TRBJ2-1; possibly TRBD2 for D (6 bases). Germline values: CDR1 LGHNA, CDR2 YSLEER. The V end was cut by 0 bases, the J end by 5 bases, with 11 bases between. The CDR3 is 15 amino acids. The CDR3 loop is CASSQDKGGHNEQFF. The CDR3 nucleotides read TGCGCCAGCAGCCAAGATAAGGGAGGTCACAATGAGCAGTTCTTC.

Of note for this clone: One junction end does not reproduce the germline sequence, and a read error may be involved. J is TRBJ2-5 and V is TRBV13; 12 bases align to TRBD1. In germline, CDR1 is PRHDT, CDR2 FYEKMQ (reference sequence). CDR3 size: 13 residues. CDR3: CSSSGQGAETQYF. CDR3 in DNA: TGTTCCAGCTCGGGACAGGGGGCGGAGACCCAGTACTTC.

This chain links TRBV4-1 with TRBJ1-4, with 7 positions matching TRBD1. This CDR3 has 15 residues. Germline assignment: CDR1 MGHRA and CDR2 YSYEKL. V was pared by 3 bases and J by 8 bases, with 9 bases of the junction left unmatched. For the CDR3, the DNA is TGCGCCAGCAGCCACCTTACAGGGGCGGCCGAAAAACTGTTTTTT. Translating gives CASSHLTGAAEKLFF.

The genes are TRBV4-1 and TRBJ2-2; D gene ambiguous. CDR1 is MGHRA and CDR2 is YSYEKL in the germline V gene. Trimming removed 0 bases at V and 2 bases at J, with 7 bases between. The CDR3 has 15 residues. The CDR3 is CASSQESRNTGELFF. The CDR3 DNA reads as TGCGCCAGCAGCCAAGAGTCAAGAAACACCGGGGAGCTGTTTTTT.

This clone was found once. The chain links TRBV19 to TRBJ1-6; no firm D call. The CDR3 is 12 residues long. CDR1 and CDR2 from the germline V gene are LNHDA and SQIVND (reference sequence). Trimming left V 4 bases short and J 6 bases short, with 4 bases between. CDR3 loop: CASSNGNSPLHF. The CDR3 nucleotides are TGTGCCAGTAGTAATGGTAATTCACCCCTCCACTTT.

This clone was observed once. The chain has TRBV5-6 and TRBJ2-2, with 13 nucleotides matching TRBD2. CDR3 length: 17 residues. From germline, CDR1 is SGHDT and CDR2 YYEEEE. With V trimmed by 2 bases and J by 4 bases, 5 bases remained unmatched. CDR3 region: CASSFGLAGVGTGELFF. DNA for the CDR3: TGTGCCAGCAGCTTTGGACTAGCGGGAGTAGGCACCGGGGAGCTGTTTTTT.

This chain links TRBV6-1 with TRBJ1-2; D unresolved. V dropped 2 bases and J dropped 7 bases, with 11 bases sitting between them. Germline lookup yields CDR1 MNHNS and CDR2 SASEGT. The CDR3 loop spans 13 amino acids. The CDR3 loop is CASSEFGRGGYTF. The CDR3 DNA reads as TGTGCCAGCAGTGAATTTGGACGGGGTGGCTACACCTTC.

V usage is TRBV28 and J usage is TRBJ1-1; the D gene is possibly TRBD1 (5 bases). The ends were cut back, 2 bases at V and 4 bases at J, with 8 bases in the middle. The CDR3 has 13 amino acids. CDR1 and CDR2 (germline): MDHEN, SYDVKM. The CDR3 is CASSLRGVTEAFF. In nucleotides, the CDR3 is TGTGCCAGCAGTTTACGGGGGGTCACTGAAGCTTTCTTT. Using reference TRBV28 and TRBJ1-1 for the parts outside the CDR3, the full variable domain is DVKVTQSSRYLVKRTGEKVFLECVQDMDHENMFWYRQDPGLGLRLIYFSYDVKMKEKGDIPEGYSVSREKKERFSLILESASTNQTSMYLCASSLRGVTEAFFGQGTRLTVV.

The chain recombines TRBV6-1 with TRBJ2-1; 12 nucleotides line up with TRBD1. The germline CDR1 and CDR2 sequences are MNHNS and SASEGT. V lost 5 bases, J lost 8 bases, and 4 bases stayed unmatched. The CDR3 loop spans 14 amino acids. DNA of the CDR3: TGTGCCAGCAGTTCCGGGACAGGGGGCGATGAGCAGTTCTTC. This encodes CASSSGTGGDEQFF.

The V call is TRBV5-1, the J call TRBJ2-7; D remains ambiguous. The germline V gene has CDR1 SGHRS and CDR2 YFSETQ. This CDR3 region has 12 residues. With 5 bases removed from V and 2 bases from J, the gap between germline ends came to 8 bases. CDR3 bases: TGCGCCAGCAGTCAGAACCCCTACGAGCAGTACTTC. Protein product: CASSQNPYEQYF.

The chain carries TRBV7-9 and TRBJ2-7, with TRBD2 as a possible D gene (6 bases). Trimming left V 5 bases short and J 4 bases short, with 12 bases between. CDR3 length: 13 residues. Germline lookup yields CDR1 SEHNR and CDR2 FQNEAQ (reference sequence). In DNA form, the CDR3 reads TGTGCCAGCAGCCGCGGGGACGGGTACGAGCAGTACTTC. Amino acid sequence: CASSRGDGYEQYF.

The V call is TRBV18, the J call TRBJ1-4; D might be TRBD1 (5 bases). Germline CDR1 and CDR2: KGHSH and LQKENI. Trimming took 2 bases from V and 0 from J, leaving 13 bases between them. The CDR3 spans 17 residues. This chain's CDR3 is CASSPSKGTSTNEKLFF. As DNA, the CDR3 is TGTGCCAGCTCACCATCGAAGGGGACCTCAACTAATGAAAAACTGTTTTTT.

This rearrangement joins TRBV7-9 to TRBJ2-1; the match to TRBD2 covers 9 bases. The J segment lost 5 bases and the V segment lost 5 bases, leaving 7 bases of the junction unmatched. CDR1 and CDR2 (germline): SEHNR, FQNEAQ (reference sequence). This CDR3 spans 15 amino acids. The chain's CDR3 is CASSPGLAGHNEQFF. For the CDR3, the DNA is TGTGCCAGCAGCCCGGGACTAGCCGGGCACAATGAGCAGTTCTTC.

Comments on this clone: Within the sample, other DNA sequences also encode this same CDR3. The rearrangement joins TRBV6-5 to TRBJ2-2; D gene uncertain. Germline CDR1 is MNHEY and CDR2 is SVGAGI. This CDR3 has 13 amino acids. The V end was cut by 4 bases, the J end by 6 bases, with 9 bases between. CDR3 sequence (DNA): TGTGCCAGCAGTTTACTCCGGGCCGGGGAGCTGTTTTTT. Translation gives CASSLLRAGELFF.

The J gene is TRBJ1-6, the V gene TRBV7-8, with unresolved D. V lost 1 base to trimming and J lost 8 bases, with 6 bases between them. The CDR3 runs to 13 residues. The germline gives CDR1 SGHVS, CDR2 FQNEAQ. CDR3 protein: CASSLGEHSPLHF. The CDR3 nucleotides are TGTGCCAGCAGCTTAGGCGAACATTCACCCCTCCACTTT.

The V and J genes are TRBV13 and TRBJ1-2; D gene unclear. CDR1 and CDR2 (germline): PRHDT, FYEKMQ (reference sequence). This CDR3 is built from 12 residues. The V end was cut by 5 bases, the J end by 4 bases, with 8 bases between. CDR3: CASSDGFYGYTF. DNA for the CDR3: TGTGCCAGCAGCGACGGCTTCTATGGCTACACCTTC.

V and J are TRBV9 and TRBJ2-5; 12 positions agree with TRBD2. V lost 2 bases to trimming and J lost 2 bases; unmatched junction nucleotides: 4. The germline gives CDR1 SGDLS, CDR2 YYNGEE. The CDR3 is made up of 16 amino acids. CDR3: CASSVDGLAGQETQYF. The CDR3 DNA reads TGTGCCAGCAGCGTGGATGGACTAGCGGGACAAGAGACCCAGTACTTC.

V is TRBV5-1 and J is TRBJ2-7; D remains unclear. The germline V gene has CDR1 SGHRS and CDR2 YFSETQ. V was clipped by 8 bases and J by 5 bases, with 11 bases between them. This CDR3 contains 11 residues. The CDR3 DNA is TGCGCCAGGAGGACCACACACGAGCAGTACTTC. This translates into CARRTTHEQYF.